The T cell receptor (beta chain) described here comes from a study of OX40 agonist ivuxolimab in advanced cancers. Study-wide context: The patients' treatment was ivuxolimab, an agonistic anti-OX40 (CD134) antibody. Patients in dose escalation had liver, melanoma, kidney or head and neck cancers.

The table came from immunoSEQ multiplex PCR; TCRdb's copy has only in-frame clones and leaves some out. Of around 140,000 clones listed, 90% are singletons. Per the germline V gene, CDR1 is SGHTA and CDR2 is FQGTGA. V was shortened by 2 bases and J by 5 bases, with 9 bases between the two germline ends. The CDR3 has 13 amino acids. J is TRBJ1-1 and V is TRBV7-3, with a tentative D call TRBD1 (5 bases). The specimen comprised CD4+ or CD8+ T cells sorted from blood, sampled in a trial of the OX40 agonist ivuxolimab. The sequence was collected from an adult with an advanced solid tumor such as melanoma, head and neck, liver or kidney cancer. The CDR3: CASSLYGGTEAFF. The CDR3, as DNA: TGTGCCAGCAGCTTATATGGGGGAACTGAAGCTTTCTTT.